What follows describes a single T cell receptor beta chain. What it recognizes is unknown. This sample is part of a study of TIL therapy for anti-PD-1-resistant metastatic lung cancer. Study information: Median patient age was 54, ranging roughly 38-75 years. Findings of the study overall: After infusion, TIL clonotypes partly replaced peripheral T cells and declined over months.

The libraries were made with immunoSEQ v3. Sequenced by immunoSEQ multiplex PCR; TCRdb stores in-frame clones only, minus some. The table lists tens of thousands of clones, about 78% of them singletons. Specified time point: pre-treatment sample, taken before nivolumab and TIL therapy. This CDR3 is built from 16 residues. Trimming cost V 1 base and J 2 bases, with 14 bases left between them. Germline CDR1 is MGHDK and CDR2 is SYGVNS. The chain has TRBV25-1 and TRBJ2-5; perhaps TRBD1 as D (5 bases). This sample comprised blood, obtained at baseline. The sequence was collected from a person aged 25-79 years with non-small cell lung cancer. The CDR3 DNA reads as TGTGCCAGCAGTGAATTACGGCAGGGTCCGCAAGAGACCCAGTACTTC. Translating it yields CASSELRQGPQETQYF.